Presented here are 14 T cell receptor beta chains from one specimen sequenced in a study of blood T cells in healthy people across ages. A J-beta primer mix and a sample-barcoded 5' primer were used in a second PCR of roughly 6 to 12 cycles. A single record per CDR3 protein comes from TCRdb applying MiXCR to the 5' RACE reads. The sample yields approximately 780,000 distinct CDR3 sequences, about a quarter seen once. These data were also reused for a study on T cells of mothers and their children.

Specimen: blood. The receptors were gathered from a boy younger than 18 in good health.

The chain is built from TRBV7-2 and TRBJ2-5; 8 bases are a match to TRBD2. The J call may be faulty, since TRBJ2-7 better matches the DNA end. The CDR3 is 16 residues long. The germline V gene has CDR1 SGHTA and CDR2 FQGNSA. The CDR3 spells CASSLGPRGGSYEQYF. CDR3 nucleotide sequence: TGTGCCAGCAGCTTAGGCCCCCGCGGGGGGTCCTACGAGCAGTACTTC.

The chain joins TRBV24-1 to TRBJ1-2; 10 nucleotides line up with TRBD1. V was clipped by 7 bases and J by 7 bases; unmatched bases: 11. CDR3 size: 15 residues. Germline-derived CDR1 and CDR2 are KGHDR and SFDVKD. The CDR3 sequence is CATSGTGAFEPGYTF. CDR3 DNA sequence: TGTGCCACCAGCGGGACAGGGGCCTTTGAGCCTGGCTACACCTTC.

The chain joins TRBV12-3 or TRBV12-4 to TRBJ1-3; D unclear. V was clipped by 2 bases and J by 0 bases, with 11 bases between them. This CDR3 spans 16 amino acids. The CDR3 spells CASSLHRPSSGNTIYF. The CDR3 coding sequence is TGTGCCAGCAGTTTACACCGGCCCAGCTCTGGAAACACCATATATTTT.

The chain couples TRBV5-6 to TRBJ1-5, with 8 bases aligning to TRBD1. V dropped 4 bases and J dropped 4; count of bases not matched to a gene: 7. CDR3 length: 15 amino acids. Per the germline V gene, CDR1 is SGHDT and CDR2 is YYEEEE. As DNA, the CDR3 is TGTGCCAGCAGCCAGGGACAGGCCTTTAATCAGCCCCAGCATTTT. Translated: CASSQGQAFNQPQHF.

The chain links TRBV10-3 to TRBJ2-5; 14 bases are a match to TRBD2. With the DNA end fitting TRBJ2-7 better, the J assignment may be wrong. Germline V gene sequence: CDR1 ENHRY, CDR2 SYGVKD. This CDR3 region has 15 residues. CDR3 protein: CAIGTSGGDSYEQYF. DNA for the CDR3: TGTGCCATCGGGACTAGCGGGGGTGACTCCTACGAGCAGTACTTC.

This clonotype was observed a handful of times. The rearrangement joins TRBV3-1 to TRBJ1-1, with 7 bases identical to TRBD1. In germline, CDR1 is LGHDT, CDR2 YNNKEL (reference sequence). The length of the CDR3 is 14 residues. With 3 bases clipped from V and 4 bases from J, the junction kept 5 bases outside the gene matches. CDR3 sequence (DNA): TGTGCCAGCAGCCATCACAGGGGAGGCACTGAAGCTTTCTTT. The encoded protein is CASSHHRGGTEAFF.

This clonotype was seen many times. CDR3 sequence reads: CASSYGTGDEQYF. Written as DNA, the CDR3 is TGTGCCAGCAGTTACGGGACAGGGGACGAGCAGTACTTC. The rearrangement joins TRBV6-6 to TRBJ2-7, with TRBD1 matching 10 bases. This CDR3 is built from 13 residues. Germline V gene sequence: CDR1 MNHNY, CDR2 SVGAGI (reference sequence). V lost 2 bases to trimming and J lost 5 bases; unmatched junction nucleotides: 0.

This clonotype was counted between two and nine times. The rearrangement links TRBV20-1 to TRBJ2-5; TRBD1 aligns across 10 bases. The CDR3 loop spans 15 amino acids. The germline gives CDR1 DFQATT, CDR2 SNEGSKA (reference sequence). J lost 5 bases, V lost 3 bases, and 9 bases had no gene match. CDR3 DNA sequence: TGCAGTGCTAGCCCCGAGACAGGGGGCATGGAGACCCAGTACTTC. The encoded protein is CSASPETGGMETQYF.

J is TRBJ2-2 and V is TRBV7-9; TRBD1 matches 7 bases. The CDR3 covers 14 residues. The V gene end was trimmed by 6 bases and the J gene end by 3 bases; junction bases not matched to a gene: 4. The germline V gene encodes CDR1 SEHNR and CDR2 FQNEAQ (reference sequence). The CDR3 region has the DNA TGTGCCAGCAGGAACACAGGGGACACCGGGGAGCTGTTTTTT. Translated, it gives CASRNTGDTGELFF.

J is TRBJ2-7 and V is TRBV3-1; 10 nucleotides match TRBD1. This CDR3 contains 15 residues. Unmatched junction bases numbered 7, after V lost 1 base and J lost 7 bases. CDR1 LGHDT and CDR2 YNNKEL come from the germline V gene (reference sequence). This CDR3 is CASSQGGQGEGEQYF. Here the CDR3 DNA reads TGTGCCAGCAGCCAAGGAGGACAGGGGGAGGGTGAGCAGTACTTC.

The J gene is TRBJ1-4, the V gene TRBV12-3 or TRBV12-4; D not resolved. V lost 2 bases, J lost 7 bases, and 11 bases lay in between. The CDR3 is 14 amino acids. Here the CDR3 reads CASSLSSAGEKLFF. In nucleotides, the CDR3 is TGTGCCAGCAGTTTAAGCAGTGCGGGTGAAAAACTGTTTTTT.

This clonotype was observed a few times. The J gene is TRBJ2-2, the V gene TRBV11-2; TRBD2 matches at 15 bases. Trimming took 5 bases from V and 5 from J; bases not matched to a gene: 6. The CDR3 is made up of 17 amino acids. Germline-derived CDR1 and CDR2 are SGHAT and FQNNGV. CDR3 DNA: TGTGCCAGCAGCCCCGGGACTAGCGGGGGGTTAACCGGGGAGCTGTTTTTT. It encodes CASSPGTSGGLTGELFF.

The gene calls are TRBV5-1 and TRBJ2-1; 11 positions match TRBD2. J gave up 2 bases and V 6 bases, and 7 bases lay outside the gene matches. The CDR3 has 16 residues. From germline, CDR1 is SGHRS and CDR2 YFSETQ. This CDR3 reads CASKIPGLAAYNEQFF. In DNA form, the CDR3 reads TGCGCCAGCAAGATACCGGGACTAGCGGCCTACAATGAGCAGTTCTTC.

The chain uses TRBV12-3 or TRBV12-4 and TRBJ1-2; D perhaps matches TRBD1 (6 bases). Trimming left V 2 bases short and J 6 bases short, with 16 bases between. The CDR3 totals 15 residues. The CDR3 bases are TGTGCCAGCAGTTTATCGGGCAGGGGTTTGCATGGCTACACCTTC. This gives the protein CASSLSGRGLHGYTF.